This T cell receptor (beta chain) stems from a study of T cell repertoires in cytomegalovirus infection. On the study more broadly: Matching HLA type, along with CMV infection, was indicated by public TCR beta signatures.

Whole-study results and caveats: People with CMV and the relevant HLA were identified by cumulative public TCR beta family frequency.

This clonotype was seen a few times. Its antigen is unidentified. MiXCR, applied by TCRdb to the reads, yields one record per CDR3 protein. Found here are some 240,000 distinct CDR3 sequences, about 18% of them singletons; the top ten hold around half. Germline V gives CDR1 SGHVS, CDR2 FQNEAQ. The CDR3 covers 15 residues. The J segment lost 9 bases and the V segment lost 1 base, leaving 7 bases of the junction unmatched. The specimen was CD8+ T cells from PBMCs. The clonotype originates from a human donor in good health (CMV status not recorded). Some clones in this sample may be carry-over from other donors' samples. The chain has TRBV7-8 and TRBJ2-1, with 9 nucleotides matching TRBD1. CDR3 amino acids: CASSLGVGQGGEQFF. In nucleotides, the CDR3 is TGTGCCAGCAGCTTAGGTGTGGGACAGGGAGGTGAGCAGTTCTTC.